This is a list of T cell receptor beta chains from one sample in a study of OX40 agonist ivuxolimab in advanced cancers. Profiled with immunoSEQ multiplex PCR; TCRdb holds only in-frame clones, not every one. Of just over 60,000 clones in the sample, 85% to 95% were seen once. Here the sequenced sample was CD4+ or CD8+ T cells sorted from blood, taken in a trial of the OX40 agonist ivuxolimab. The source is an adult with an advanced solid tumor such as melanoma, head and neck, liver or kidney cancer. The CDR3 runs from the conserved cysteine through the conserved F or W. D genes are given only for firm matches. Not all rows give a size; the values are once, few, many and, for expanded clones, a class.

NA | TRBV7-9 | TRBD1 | CASSPGQARGRMNTEAFF
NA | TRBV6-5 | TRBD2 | CASSGGGVPSGELFF
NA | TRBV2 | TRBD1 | CASSGLGQAKQETQYF
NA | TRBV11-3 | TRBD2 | CASSFEREDEQYF
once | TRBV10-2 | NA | CASISSYEQYF
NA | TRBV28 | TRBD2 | CASSPLAGVNTGELFF
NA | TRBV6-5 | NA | CASSYTENTMNTEAFF
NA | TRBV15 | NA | CATSRTGVMGQPQHF
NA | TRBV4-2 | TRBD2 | CASSDKAGTSGVYNEQFF
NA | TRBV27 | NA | CASSRQVSYEQFF
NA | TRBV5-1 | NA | CASSLGYEQYF
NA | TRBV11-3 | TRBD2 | CASSHGLAGEEEQFF
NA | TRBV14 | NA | CASSQGWETQYF
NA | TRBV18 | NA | CASSPPDPAPYEQYF
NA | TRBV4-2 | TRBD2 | CASSVLAGGGTDTQYF
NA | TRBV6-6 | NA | CASRQGEFQPQHF
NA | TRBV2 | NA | CASRELSNQPQHF
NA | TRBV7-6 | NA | CASSPDRSQPQHF
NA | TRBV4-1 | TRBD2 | CASSQVSGGEQYF
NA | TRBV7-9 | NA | CASRDIYMRGTLYTEAFF
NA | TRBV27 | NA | CASSFGTGELFF
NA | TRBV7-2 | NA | CASSLGLDYEQYF
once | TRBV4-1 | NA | CASSHGGSGANVLTF
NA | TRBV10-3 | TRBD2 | CAISDRLAGVDEQFF
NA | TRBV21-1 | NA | CASSSGAPGEGDYGYTF
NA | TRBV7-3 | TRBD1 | CASSLVPGGQETQYF
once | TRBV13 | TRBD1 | CASSLGQGANEQYF
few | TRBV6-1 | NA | CASSVSETGATEAFF
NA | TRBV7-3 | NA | CASSLIAGGYEQYF
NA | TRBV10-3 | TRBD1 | CAGRTGVFGEQYF
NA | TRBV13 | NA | CASSLGSNQPQHF
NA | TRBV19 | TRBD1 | CASSPTGGPSYEQYF
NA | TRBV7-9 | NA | CASSLAFPIQETQYF
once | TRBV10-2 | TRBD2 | CASSGPSGRVYEQYF
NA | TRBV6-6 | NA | CASSYGVVETQYF
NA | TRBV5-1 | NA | CASSLGTEANYGYTF
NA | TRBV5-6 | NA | CASSVGEFAYEQYF
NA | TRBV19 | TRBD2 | CASRGGTYEQYF
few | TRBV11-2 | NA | CASTQSGLSYEQYF
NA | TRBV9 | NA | CASSPEGTNEKLFF
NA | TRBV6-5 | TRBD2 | CASSQGLVTEQYF